The 3 T cell receptor beta chains presented below share a single source sample, sequenced in a study of blood T cell repertoires in COVID-19. Clones were read by immunoSEQ multiplex PCR, and TCRdb kept only the in-frame ones, dropping some. There are under 300,000 clones in the sample; roughly 85% occur only once, and around 3% lies in the top ten. Sequencing was performed on peripheral blood. These receptors were taken from a woman aged 30 to 39 with active or convalescent COVID-19.

The CDR3 DNA sequence: TGCAGTGCCCACTACAATGAGCAGTTCTTC. It codes for CSAHYNEQFF. V and J are TRBV20-1 and TRBJ2-1; D not resolved. The V gene's germline CDR1 is DFQATT and CDR2 SNEGSKA (reference sequence). Trimming took 6 bases from V and 3 from J, leaving 3 bases between them. CDR3 length: 10 amino acids.

The rearrangement links TRBV30 to TRBJ2-3, with a weak D call TRBD1 (6 bases). Germline V lookup: CDR1 GTSNPN, CDR2 SVGIG (reference sequence). V was cut by 3 bases and J by 0 bases, with 10 bases left in between. The CDR3 extends over 14 amino acids. The CDR3 is CAWRPGVSTDTQYF. CDR3 in DNA: TGTGCCTGGAGGCCAGGGGTTAGCACAGATACGCAGTATTTT.

The chain uses TRBV15 and TRBJ2-5, with a weak D call TRBD1 (6 bases). The CDR3 is made up of 14 amino acids. V lost 8 bases to trimming and J lost 4 bases, with 17 bases between them. CDR1 and CDR2 from the germline V gene are LNHNV and YYDKDF (reference sequence). This CDR3 is CATRHDTGRETQYF. DNA of the CDR3: TGTGCCACCCGACATGATACAGGGCGAGAGACCCAGTACTTC.